This T cell receptor (beta chain) emerged from a study of cytomegalovirus exposure and HLA in healthy donors. Sequencing used immunoSEQ multiplex PCR; TCRdb keeps in-frame clones, though not all of them. The sample yields about 120,000 clones, about 84% seen once. This CDR3 is 15 amino acids long. Germline V gives CDR1 MNHEY, CDR2 SMNVEV (reference sequence). V lost 4 bases to trimming and J lost 5 bases, with 17 bases between them. This sequence originates from a young man in good health and CMV-seronegative. The V call is TRBV27, the J call TRBJ2-5; D not certain. Material for sequencing was PBMCs. CDR3 region: CASSSHGRTIETQYF. The DNA of the CDR3 is TGTGCCAGCAGTTCCCATGGGCGCACCATCGAGACCCAGTACTTC.